A selection of T cell receptor beta chains follows, all from one sample in a study of T cells after yellow fever vaccination. In TCRdb, the 5' RACE reads were re-called with MiXCR into one record per CDR3 protein. The sample gives some 600,000 distinct CDR3 sequences, around 12% of which show up once; under 15% is in the top ten. The starting material was PBMCs, obtained on the day of the yellow fever booster vaccination. Receptors were obtained from a man aged 25-40 years who received the YFV17D yellow fever vaccine. The CDR3 runs from the conserved cysteine through the conserved F or W. The D gene is left open where the match is weak. Where a row states a size, it is once, few, many or the class of an expanded clone; other rows omit it.

J gene | V gene | D gene | clone size | CDR3 protein | CDR3 DNA
TRBJ1-1 | TRBV7-9 | - | - | CASSSSPTGNTEAFF | TGTGCCAGCAGCTCGAGCCCTACAGGGAACACTGAAGCTTTCTTT
TRBJ2-1 | TRBV27 | - | - | CASSLFASYNEQFF | TGTGCCAGCAGTTTATTTGCCAGCTACAATGAGCAGTTCTTC
TRBJ2-3 | TRBV6-5 | - | - | CASSYSLEDHSTDTQYF | TGTGCCAGCAGTTACTCCTTGGAGGACCATAGCACAGATACGCAGTATTTT
TRBJ2-7 | TRBV6-6 | - | few | CASSSADPTEQYF | TGTGCCAGCAGCTCCGCTGACCCTACCGAGCAGTACTTC
TRBJ2-5 | TRBV20-1 | - | few | CKGPKETQYF | TGCAAAGGACCGAAAGAGACCCAGTACTTC
TRBJ2-7 | TRBV7-9 | - | many | CASSLGVSSYEQYF | TGTGCCAGCAGCTTAGGAGTGAGCTCCTACGAGCAGTACTTC
TRBJ2-5 | TRBV5-1 | - | - | CASSLGQEPWETQYF | TGCGCCAGCAGCTTGGGGCAGGAGCCCTGGGAGACCCAGTACTTC
TRBJ2-1 | TRBV7-6 | TRBD2 | - | CASSFAGGPNSEQFF | TGTGCCAGCAGCTTTGCGGGAGGGCCTAATAGTGAGCAGTTCTTC
TRBJ2-7 | TRBV7-9 | TRBD2 | few | CASSRSGSDEQYF | TGTGCCAGCAGCCGGAGCGGGAGCGACGAGCAGTACTTC
TRBJ2-3 | TRBV20-1 | - | - | CSAQDTGTDTQYF | TGCAGTGCCCAGGACACCGGCACAGATACGCAGTATTTT
TRBJ2-1 | TRBV29-1 | - | many | CSVPRGNEQFF | TGCAGCGTCCCCCGTGGGAATGAGCAGTTCTTC
TRBJ2-7 | TRBV6-1 | TRBD1 | few | CASSRSGTGFYEQYF | TGTGCCAGCAGTAGATCCGGGACAGGGTTCTACGAGCAGTACTTC
TRBJ2-7 | TRBV3-1 | - | few | CASSQTPIYEQYF | TGTGCCAGCAGCCAGACGCCTATATACGAGCAGTACTTC